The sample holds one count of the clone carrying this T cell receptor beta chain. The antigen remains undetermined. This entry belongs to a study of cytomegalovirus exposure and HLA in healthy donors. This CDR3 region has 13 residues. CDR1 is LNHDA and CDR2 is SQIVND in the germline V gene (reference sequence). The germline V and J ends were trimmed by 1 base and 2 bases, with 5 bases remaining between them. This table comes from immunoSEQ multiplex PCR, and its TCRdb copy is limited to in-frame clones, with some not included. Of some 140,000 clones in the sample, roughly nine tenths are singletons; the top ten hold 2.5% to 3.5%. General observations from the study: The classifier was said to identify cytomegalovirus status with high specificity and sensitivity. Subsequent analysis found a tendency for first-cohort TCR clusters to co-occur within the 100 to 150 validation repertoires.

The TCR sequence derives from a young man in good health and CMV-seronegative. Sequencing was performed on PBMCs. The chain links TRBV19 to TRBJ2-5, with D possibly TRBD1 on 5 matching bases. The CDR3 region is CASSIGQQETQYF. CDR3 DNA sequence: TGTGCCAGTAGTATAGGACAGCAAGAGACCCAGTACTTC.